This T cell receptor (beta chain) was profiled in a study of human T cells and chemical hapten exposure. About the research overall: Minor pooled library volume differences mainly drove per-sample TCR yield variation.

For the library, individual cDNA molecules each received unique molecular identifiers. TCRdb re-called the RACE reads with MiXCR, one entry per CDR3 protein. The sample contains 360,000 or so distinct CDR3 sequences, roughly 6% of which appear only once. The CDR3 loop spans 18 amino acids. The V and J ends lost 2 bases and 0 bases, in that order; junction bases with no gene match: 9. Germline-derived CDR1 and CDR2 are SGHAT and FQNNGV. Regarding time point: patch test 2, 6 weeks after DPC sensitization. Treatment in this sample: therapeutic diphenylcyclopropenone sensitization with weekly scalp DPC. The TCR sequence derives from a woman aged 18 to 35 with alopecia areata. Some clones in this sample may be carry-over from other donors' samples. Sequenced here: whole blood, sampled in connection with sensitization to the hapten diphenylcyclopropenone (DPC). The V call is TRBV11-2, the J call TRBJ2-3, with 9 positions matching TRBD2. CDR3 sequence: CASSLRSGLAASTDTQYF. CDR3 bases: TGTGCCAGCAGCTTACGCTCGGGACTAGCAGCTAGCACAGATACGCAGTATTTT.